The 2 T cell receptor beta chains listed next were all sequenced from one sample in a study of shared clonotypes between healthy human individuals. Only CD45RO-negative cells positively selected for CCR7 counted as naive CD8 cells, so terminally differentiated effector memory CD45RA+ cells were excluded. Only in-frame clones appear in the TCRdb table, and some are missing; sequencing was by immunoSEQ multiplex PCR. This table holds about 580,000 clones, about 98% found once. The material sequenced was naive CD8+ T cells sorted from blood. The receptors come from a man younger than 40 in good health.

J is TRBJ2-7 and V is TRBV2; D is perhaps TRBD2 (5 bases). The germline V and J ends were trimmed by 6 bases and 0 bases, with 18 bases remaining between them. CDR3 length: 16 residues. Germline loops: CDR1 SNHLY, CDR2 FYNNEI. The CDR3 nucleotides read TGTGCCAGCAGAATCTTTAGGGAGAAGAGCTCCTACGAGCAGTACTTC. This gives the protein CASRIFREKSSYEQYF.

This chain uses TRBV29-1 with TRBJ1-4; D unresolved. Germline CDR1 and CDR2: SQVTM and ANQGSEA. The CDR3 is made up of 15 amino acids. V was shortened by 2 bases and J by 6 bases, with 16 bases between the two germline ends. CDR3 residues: CSVETPNTEYEKLFF. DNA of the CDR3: TGCAGCGTTGAAACCCCCAATACAGAGTATGAAAAACTGTTTTTT.